Shown below are 9 T cell receptor beta chains from a single sample sequenced in a study of T cells in tuberculosis. The assay was immunoSEQ multiplex PCR, and TCRdb's table has in-frame clones only and misses some. Here the sample spans around 26,000 clones, 85% to 95% being singletons. Sequenced sample: PBMCs. The receptors stem from a donor aged 10 to 29 with latent tuberculosis or without tuberculosis infection. Some clones in this sample may be carry-over from other donors' samples.

V and J are TRBV6-1 and TRBJ2-7; TRBD2 is a possible D gene (5 bases). Germline V gene sequence: CDR1 MNHNS, CDR2 SASEGT. Trimming stripped 7 bases from V and 4 bases from J, with 11 bases between. This CDR3 is 12 amino acids long. In DNA, the CDR3 is TGTGCCAGCATTAAGAGGGAATACGAGCAGTACTTC. Its protein product is CASIKREYEQYF.

A word on this clone: Other DNA variants within this sample encode the same CDR3. This chain connects TRBV27 to TRBJ1-3; D is uncertain. CDR3 length: 13 amino acids. V was shortened by 3 bases and J by 3 bases, with 6 bases between the two germline ends. Germline V gene lookup returns CDR1 MNHEY and CDR2 SMNVEV (reference sequence). This chain's CDR3 is CASSFSGGNTIYF. The CDR3 DNA reads as TGTGCCAGCAGTTTCTCAGGTGGAAACACCATATATTTT.

The chain combines TRBV5-1 with TRBJ2-1; D unclear. Germline V gene data show CDR1 as SGHRS and CDR2 as YFSETQ. CDR3 length: 13 amino acids. Deletions cut 4 bases from V and 5 bases from J, with 10 bases between. Written as DNA, the CDR3 is TGCGCCAGCAGCCGCCGACGGGACAATGAGCAGTTCTTC. Translated: CASSRRRDNEQFF.

The sample holds one count of this clone. The chain carries TRBV2 and TRBJ2-3, with TRBD2 identical over 10 bases. The CDR3 has 14 residues. CDR1 and CDR2 (germline): SNHLY, FYNNEI. V shed 6 bases, J shed 6 bases, and the junction held 6 bases outside the gene matches. The CDR3 region is CASRKRGGRDTQYF. DNA for the CDR3: TGTGCCAGCAGAAAGCGGGGGGGCCGGGATACGCAGTATTTT.

The gene calls are TRBV27 and TRBJ1-1; the D is unclear. Trimming cost V 10 bases and J 10 bases, with 16 bases left between them. This CDR3 spans 11 amino acids. Germline V CDR1 and CDR2: MNHEY, SMNVEV (reference sequence). The CDR3 region is CATENGVGAFF. The CDR3 coding sequence is TGTGCCACCGAGAACGGGGTTGGAGCTTTCTTT.

The rearrangement joins TRBV18 to TRBJ2-1; 9 bases map to TRBD1. The V and J ends lost 2 bases and 6 bases, in that order; junction bases with no gene match: 2. The CDR3 extends over 14 amino acids. Germline CDR1 KGHSH, CDR2 LQKENI. In nucleotides, the CDR3 is TGTGCCAGCTCACCAGGGACAGGGATCAATGAGCAGTTCTTC. The encoded protein is CASSPGTGINEQFF. The full variable domain, rest sourced from reference TRBV18 and TRBJ2-1, is NAGVMQNPRHLVRRRGQEARLRCSPMKGHSHVYWYRQLPEEGLKFMVYLQKENIIDESGMPKERFSAEFPKEGPSILRIQQVVRGDSAAYFCASSPGTGINEQFFGPGTRLTVL.

There are a few counts of this clone. V and J are TRBV5-1 and TRBJ2-6, with D tentatively TRBD2 (6 bases). Germline CDR1 reads SGHRS; CDR2 reads YFSETQ. Trimming stripped 3 bases from V and 2 bases from J, with 12 bases between. This CDR3 has 16 residues. The CDR3 DNA reads TGCGCCAGCAGCTCAGTGGGGGGTCCTGGGGCCAACGTCCTGACTTTC. Protein product: CASSSVGGPGANVLTF.

The genes are TRBV7-2 and TRBJ1-3; a weak D match, TRBD1 (5 bases). This CDR3 has 15 residues. V was clipped by 5 bases and J by 0 bases, with 11 bases between them. In germline, CDR1 is SGHTA, CDR2 FQGNSA. The CDR3 bases are TGTGCCAGCAGCGCACAGGTACGCTCTGGAAACACCATATATTTT. This translates into CASSAQVRSGNTIYF.

The CDR3 protein is CASSDDSGRTDTQYF. The CDR3 DNA reads as TGTGCCAGCAGTGATGACTCCGGCCGCACAGATACGCAGTATTTT. The chain uses TRBV6-1 and TRBJ2-3, with D unresolved. CDR1 is MNHNS and CDR2 is SASEGT in the germline V gene. There are 15 residues in the CDR3. Deletions cut 3 bases from V and 1 base from J, with 11 bases between.